One sample yielded the 18 T cell receptor beta chains listed below, sequenced in a study of Ad26.COV2.S vaccination and SARS-CoV-2 variants. Treatment given: some 19 received Ad26.COV2.S at low or high dose, single or two shots; several received placebo; per-sample allocation not given. Samples came from day 63 after the first vaccine or placebo injection. Measured with immunoSEQ multiplex PCR; TCRdb has only the in-frame clones, and not every one. The sample shows roughly 390,000 clones, around nine tenths of them seen only once. The sample here was peripheral blood, taken in a trial of Ad26.COV2.S vaccine versus placebo. The receptors shown here come from a person between 18 and 65 years old who received the Ad26.COV2.S COVID-19 vaccine or a placebo.

This chain uses TRBV3-1 (or the pseudogene TRBV3-2) with TRBJ1-5, with TRBD1 as a possible D gene (6 bases). CDR1 LGHDT and CDR2 YNNKEL come from the germline V gene (reference sequence). The CDR3 loop spans 16 amino acids. Trimming pared 1 base from V and 7 bases from J, leaving 17 bases between. The CDR3 spells CASSQGPRGMEQPQHF. For the CDR3, the DNA is TGTGCCAGCAGCCAAGGTCCCAGGGGAATGGAGCAGCCCCAGCATTTT.

The rearrangement joins TRBV3-1 (or the pseudogene TRBV3-2) to TRBJ1-1, with D hard to call. CDR3 length: 13 amino acids. Deletions cut 1 base from V and 4 bases from J, with 7 bases between. The germline gives CDR1 LGHDT, CDR2 YNNKEL (reference sequence). The CDR3 DNA reads as TGTGCCAGCAGCCAAGTTTCGGGCACTGAAGCTTTCTTT. Protein product: CASSQVSGTEAFF.

The chain joins TRBV7-9 to TRBJ1-4; D gene uncertain. Deletions cut 6 bases from V and 4 bases from J, with 6 bases between. Per the germline V gene, CDR1 is SEHNR and CDR2 is FQNEAQ (reference sequence). The CDR3 sequence is 12 residues long. The CDR3 protein is CASSFLNEKLFF. The CDR3 bases are TGTGCCAGCAGTTTCCTTAATGAAAAACTGTTTTTT.

J is TRBJ2-6 and V is TRBV19; D perhaps matches TRBD2 (6 bases). From germline, CDR1 is LNHDA and CDR2 SQIVND (reference sequence). V lost 5 bases to trimming and J lost 0 bases, with 17 bases between them. The CDR3 consists of 18 residues. The CDR3 protein is CASSLRDRPLSGANVLTF. DNA of the CDR3: TGTGCCAGTAGTCTGCGGGACCGACCCCTCTCTGGGGCCAACGTCCTGACTTTC.

This sequence joins TRBV7-2 and TRBJ2-3; 10 nucleotides line up with TRBD2. Looked up from germline, CDR1 is SGHTA and CDR2 is FQGNSA. With V trimmed by 8 bases and J by 3 bases, 5 bases remained unmatched. The CDR3 totals 14 residues. The CDR3 protein is CASRLAGGTDTQYF. CDR3 coding DNA: TGTGCCAGCCGACTAGCGGGCGGAACAGATACGCAGTATTTT.

The rearrangement links TRBV5-1 to TRBJ2-3, with D unclear. Germline V gene lookup returns CDR1 SGHRS and CDR2 YFSETQ. This CDR3 is built from 15 residues. V shed 1 base and J shed 6 bases, with 15 bases lying between them. The CDR3 sequence is CASSLTHGRSDTQYF. Here the CDR3 DNA reads TGCGCCAGCAGCTTGACTCACGGACGGTCGGATACGCAGTATTTT. The whole variable domain, remainder taken from reference TRBV5-1 and TRBJ2-3, is KAGVTQTPRYLIKTRGQQVTLSCSPISGHRSVSWYQQTPGQGLQFLFEYFSETQRNKGNFPGRFSGRQFSNSRSEMNVSTLELGDSALYLCASSLTHGRSDTQYFGPGTRLTVL.

The genes are TRBV7-6 and TRBJ1-1, with TRBD1 identical over 7 bases. This CDR3 has 14 amino acids. Germline assignment: CDR1 SGHVS and CDR2 FNYEAQ. The V gene end was trimmed by 5 bases and the J gene end by 4 bases; junction bases not matched to a gene: 7. For the CDR3, the DNA is TGTGCCAGCAGCCTAGACAGGGAACTCACTGAAGCTTTCTTT. Translation gives CASSLDRELTEAFF.

V and J are TRBV5-4 and TRBJ1-2; 8 bases are shared with TRBD1. V trimming: 0 bases; J trimming: 4 bases; junction bases outside the gene matches: 2. The CDR3 is made up of 14 amino acids. Germline V gene data show CDR1 as SGHNT and CDR2 as YYREEE (reference sequence). The CDR3 protein is CASSLAGGGYGYTF. DNA of the CDR3: TGTGCCAGCAGCTTGGCAGGGGGCGGCTATGGCTACACCTTC.

The gene calls are TRBV7-2 and TRBJ2-7; D tentatively reads TRBD1 or TRBD2 (6 bases each). The germline V gene has CDR1 SGHTA and CDR2 FQGNSA. CDR3 length: 16 residues. The V and J ends lost 2 bases and 4 bases respectively, with 18 bases between them. The CDR3 reads CASSLPGGPLEYEQYF. The CDR3 bases are TGTGCCAGCAGCTTACCCGGGGGCCCCTTAGAGTACGAGCAGTACTTC.

This chain links TRBV25-1 with TRBJ1-4, with TRBD1 matching 7 bases. The V gene end was trimmed by 8 bases and the J gene end by 7 bases; junction bases not matched to a gene: 10. Germline V gene data show CDR1 as MGHDK and CDR2 as SYGVNS. The CDR3 sequence is 14 residues long. The CDR3 here is CASSVPDRSEKLFF. As DNA, the CDR3 is TGTGCCAGCTCGGTCCCGGACAGGAGTGAAAAACTGTTTTTT.

This clone has just a few counts. V is TRBV4-1 and J is TRBJ1-2; possibly TRBD1 for D (5 bases). In germline, CDR1 is MGHRA, CDR2 YSYEKL. The CDR3 is 12 residues long. V lost 4 bases and J lost 8, with 11 bases in between. Here the CDR3 DNA reads TGCGCCAGCAGCCCGCAGGGACGCGGCTACACCTTC. It is translated as CASSPQGRGYTF.

This chain joins TRBV2 and TRBJ1-6; 8 bases map to TRBD1. V dropped 9 bases and J dropped 7; count of bases not matched to a gene: 5. Germline values: CDR1 SNHLY, CDR2 FYNNEI. The CDR3 is made up of 13 amino acids. CDR3 DNA sequence: TGTGCCAGTCCGACAGGGGAAAATTCACCCCTCCACTTT. It yields the protein CASPTGENSPLHF.

This clone was seen more than once but under ten times. J is TRBJ1-1 and V is TRBV28, with D hard to call. Germline assignment: CDR1 MDHEN and CDR2 SYDVKM. V lost 2 bases and J lost 0, with 1 base in between. There are 12 residues in the CDR3. The CDR3 loop reads CASSLMNTEAFF. Here the CDR3 DNA reads TGTGCCAGCAGTTTAATGAACACTGAAGCTTTCTTT.

The V and J genes are TRBV3-1 (or the pseudogene TRBV3-2) and TRBJ1-3; D is uncertain. The germline V gene has CDR1 LGHDT and CDR2 YNNKEL (reference sequence). Trimming left V 3 bases short and J 0 bases short, with 3 bases between. The CDR3 covers 13 residues. CDR3 bases: TGTGCCAGCAGCCAGGTCTCTGGAAACACCATATATTTT. Its translation is CASSQVSGNTIYF.

The chain employs TRBV29-1 and TRBJ2-1, with TRBD1 matching 7 bases. The CDR3 spans 17 residues. The germline CDR1 and CDR2 sequences are SQVTM and ANQGSEA. The CDR3 DNA reads as TGCAGTGCCTCCCCTCGGACAGGCTTAAGCTCCTACAATGAGCAGTTCTTC. It is translated as CSASPRTGLSSYNEQFF.

This clone was observed once. The chain uses TRBV13 and TRBJ2-5, with a possible D match to TRBD2 (6 bases). The germline V and J ends were trimmed by 5 bases and 2 bases, with 12 bases remaining between them. The CDR3 is 14 amino acids. Germline assignment: CDR1 PRHDT and CDR2 FYEKMQ (reference sequence). The CDR3: CASSNPGTQETQYF. The CDR3, as DNA: TGTGCCAGCAGCAACCCCGGGACTCAAGAGACCCAGTACTTC.

Written as DNA, the CDR3 is TGTGCCAGCAGCTTAGTACGTTCCGGTACTGAAGCTTTCTTT. It yields the protein CASSLVRSGTEAFF. V and J are TRBV7-2 and TRBJ1-1; D unclear. The CDR3 covers 14 residues. Trimming pared 1 base from V and 5 bases from J, leaving 11 bases between. Per the germline V gene, CDR1 is SGHTA and CDR2 is FQGNSA.

The chain employs TRBV27 and TRBJ1-5; no clear D gene. Germline CDR1 MNHEY, CDR2 SMNVEV (reference sequence). The CDR3 has 16 residues. Trimming shortened V by 2 bases and J by 0 bases, and 11 bases separated the two germline ends. The CDR3 spells CASSLNGIVSNQPQHF. As DNA, the CDR3 is TGTGCCAGCAGTTTAAATGGGATAGTTAGCAATCAGCCCCAGCATTTT.